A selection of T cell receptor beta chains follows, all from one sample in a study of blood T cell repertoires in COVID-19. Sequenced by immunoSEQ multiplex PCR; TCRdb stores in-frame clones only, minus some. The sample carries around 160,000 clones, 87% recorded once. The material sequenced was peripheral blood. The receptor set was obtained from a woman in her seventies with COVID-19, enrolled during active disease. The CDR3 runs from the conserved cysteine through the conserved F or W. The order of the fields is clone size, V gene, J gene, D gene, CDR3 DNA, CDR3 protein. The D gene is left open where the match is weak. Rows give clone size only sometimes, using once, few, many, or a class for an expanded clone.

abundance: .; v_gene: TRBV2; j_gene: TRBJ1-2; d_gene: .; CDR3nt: TGTGCCAGCAGGCCTGCTATCGGGACTACGCATGGCTACACCTTC; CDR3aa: CASRPAIGTTHGYTF
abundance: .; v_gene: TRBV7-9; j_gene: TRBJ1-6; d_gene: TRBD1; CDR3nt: TGTGCCAGCAGCCCCCAGGACAGGGTTTCACCCCTCCACTTT; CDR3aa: CASSPQDRVSPLHF
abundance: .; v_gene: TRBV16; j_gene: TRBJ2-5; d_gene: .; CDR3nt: TGTGCCAGCAGAAGCGGACAGCTACAAGAGACCCAGTACTTC; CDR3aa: CASRSGQLQETQYF
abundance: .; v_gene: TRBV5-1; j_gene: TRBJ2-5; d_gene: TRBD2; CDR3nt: TGCGCCAGCAGCTTGGACCCTAGCGGGGGCCAAGAGACCCAGTACTTC; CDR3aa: CASSLDPSGGQETQYF
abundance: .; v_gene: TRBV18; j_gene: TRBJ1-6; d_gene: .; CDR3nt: TGTGCCAGCTCACCCATTACGGATTCACCCCTCCACTTT; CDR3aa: CASSPITDSPLHF
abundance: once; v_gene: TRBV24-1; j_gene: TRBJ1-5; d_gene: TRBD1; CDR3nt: TGTGCCACCAGTGATCGGGACAGGGCCGGCAATCAGCCCCAGCATTTT; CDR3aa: CATSDRDRAGNQPQHF
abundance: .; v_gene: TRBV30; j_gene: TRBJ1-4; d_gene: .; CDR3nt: TGTGCCTGGAGTGCCGGACTGACTAATGAAAAACTGTTTTTT; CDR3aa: CAWSAGLTNEKLFF
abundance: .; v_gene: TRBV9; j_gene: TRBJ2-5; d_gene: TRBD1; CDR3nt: TGTGCCAGCAGCGCCGGGACAGGGGAGGCGACCCAGTACTTC; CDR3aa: CASSAGTGEATQYF
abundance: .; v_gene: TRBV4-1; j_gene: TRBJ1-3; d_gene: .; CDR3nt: TGCGCCAGCAGCCATCGACTGAACTCTGGAAACACCATATATTTT; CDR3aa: CASSHRLNSGNTIYF
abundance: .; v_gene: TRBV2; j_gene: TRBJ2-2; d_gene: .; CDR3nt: TGTGCCAGCAATATCCGGGGGACCTTTACCGGGGAGCTGTTTTTT; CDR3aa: CASNIRGTFTGELFF
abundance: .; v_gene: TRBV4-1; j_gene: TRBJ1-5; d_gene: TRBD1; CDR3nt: TGCGCCAGCAGCCAAACAGGGGGCACTTATAGCAATCAGCCCCAGCATTTT; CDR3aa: CASSQTGGTYSNQPQHF
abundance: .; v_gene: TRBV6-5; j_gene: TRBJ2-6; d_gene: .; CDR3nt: TGTGCCAGCAAAAGCACCGGGGCCAACGTCCTGACTTTC; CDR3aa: CASKSTGANVLTF
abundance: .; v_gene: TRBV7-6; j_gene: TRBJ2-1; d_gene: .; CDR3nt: TGTGCCAGCAGCTTAGGGGCCTATTGGCCTGAGCAGTTCTTC; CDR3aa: CASSLGAYWPEQFF
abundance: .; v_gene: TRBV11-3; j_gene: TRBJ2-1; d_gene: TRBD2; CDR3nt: TGTGCCAGCAGCCTGAGCGGGGGGGCCGTCAATGAGCAGTTCTTC; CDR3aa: CASSLSGGAVNEQFF
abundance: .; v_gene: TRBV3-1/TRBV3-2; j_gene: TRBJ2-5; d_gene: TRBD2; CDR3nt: TGTGCCAGCAGTCGGACTAGGTCGTCGGAGACCCAGTACTTC; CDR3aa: CASSRTRSSETQYF
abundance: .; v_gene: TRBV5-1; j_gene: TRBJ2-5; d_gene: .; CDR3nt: TGCGCCAGCAGCTTGGGGCCCCTCTCGGGGGACCAAGAGACCCAGTACTTC; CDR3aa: CASSLGPLSGDQETQYF
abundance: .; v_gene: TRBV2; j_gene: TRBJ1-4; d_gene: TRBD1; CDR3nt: TGTGCCAGCAGTTGGACAGGGCGTCGTGAAAAACTGTTTTTT; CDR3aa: CASSWTGRREKLFF
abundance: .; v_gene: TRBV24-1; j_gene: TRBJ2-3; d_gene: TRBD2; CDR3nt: TGTGCCACCAGTGATTTCCCCGGACTAGCGGGGGGCACGGGAACGCAGTATTTT; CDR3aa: CATSDFPGLAGGTGTQYF
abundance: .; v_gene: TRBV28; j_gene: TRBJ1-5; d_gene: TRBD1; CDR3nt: TGTGCCAGCAGTTTACCGGGACAGGGCAATCAGCCCCAGCATTTT; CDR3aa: CASSLPGQGNQPQHF
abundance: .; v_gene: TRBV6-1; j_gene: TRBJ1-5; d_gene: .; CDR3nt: TGTGCCAGCAGTGACAGGGTATATAGCAATCAGCCCCAGCATTTT; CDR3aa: CASSDRVYSNQPQHF
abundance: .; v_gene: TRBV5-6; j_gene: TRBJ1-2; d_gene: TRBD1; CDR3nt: TGTGCCAGCAGCGACGGGACAGGAAGATATGGCTACACCTTC; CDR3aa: CASSDGTGRYGYTF
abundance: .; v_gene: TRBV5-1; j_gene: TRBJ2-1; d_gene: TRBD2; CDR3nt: TGCGCCAGCACCCAAAGCGGGGGGCTTTACAATGAGCAGTTCTTC; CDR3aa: CASTQSGGLYNEQFF
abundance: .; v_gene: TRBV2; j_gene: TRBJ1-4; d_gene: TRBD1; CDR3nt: TGTGCCGGAAGGACAGGAGCAACTAATGAAAAACTGTTTTTT; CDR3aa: CAGRTGATNEKLFF
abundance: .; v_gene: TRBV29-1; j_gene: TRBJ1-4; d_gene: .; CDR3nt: TGCAGCGCATACGGATCAGGGTGGGAAAAACTGTTTTTT; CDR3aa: CSAYGSGWEKLFF
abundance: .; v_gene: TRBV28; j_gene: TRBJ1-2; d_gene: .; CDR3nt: TGTGCCAGCAATGGAGGGCAGATCTATGGCTACACCTTC; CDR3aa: CASNGGQIYGYTF
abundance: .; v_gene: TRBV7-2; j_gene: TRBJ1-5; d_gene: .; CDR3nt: TGTGCCAGCAGCTTACGATGGCAGGGTAGCAATCAGCCCCAGCATTTT; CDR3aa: CASSLRWQGSNQPQHF
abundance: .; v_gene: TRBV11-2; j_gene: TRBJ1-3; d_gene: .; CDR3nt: TGTGCCAGCAGCTTAAGCGGACAGCGCTCTGGAAACACCATATATTTT; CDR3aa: CASSLSGQRSGNTIYF
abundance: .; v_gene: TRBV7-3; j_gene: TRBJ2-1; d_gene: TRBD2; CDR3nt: TGTGCCAGCAGCCTTGGACTAGCGGGGGGGAATGAGCAGTTCTTC; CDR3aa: CASSLGLAGGNEQFF
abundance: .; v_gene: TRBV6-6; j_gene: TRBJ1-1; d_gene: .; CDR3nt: TGTGCCAGCAGCTTTTCGGACAGCCAAACTGAAGCTTTCTTT; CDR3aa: CASSFSDSQTEAFF
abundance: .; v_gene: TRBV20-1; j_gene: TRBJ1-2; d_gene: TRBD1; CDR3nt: TGCAGTGCTGGTGGTTACGCTCTCGGGACAGGCTATGGCTACACCTTC; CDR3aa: CSAGGYALGTGYGYTF
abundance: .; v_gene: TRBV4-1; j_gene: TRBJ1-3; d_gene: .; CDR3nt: TGCGCCAGCAGCCAAGACACCGGTCACTCTGGAAACACCATATATTTT; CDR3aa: CASSQDTGHSGNTIYF
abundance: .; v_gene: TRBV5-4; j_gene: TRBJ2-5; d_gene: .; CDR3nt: TGTGCCAGCAGCTTGTCCTCTGGCAGCCAAGAGACCCAGTACTTC; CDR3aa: CASSLSSGSQETQYF
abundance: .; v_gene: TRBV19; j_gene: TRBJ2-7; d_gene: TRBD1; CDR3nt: TGTGCCAGTAGTAGCCCCCAGGACAGGGGACTGTACTTC; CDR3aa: CASSSPQDRGLYF
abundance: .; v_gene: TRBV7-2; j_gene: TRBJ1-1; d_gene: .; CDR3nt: TGTGCCAGCAGCTTAGTTGCGGGCGCTGAAGCTTTCTTT; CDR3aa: CASSLVAGAEAFF
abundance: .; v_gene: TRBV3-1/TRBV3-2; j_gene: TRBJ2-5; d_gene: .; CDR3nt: TGTGCCAGCAGCCAAGTTAGGTCCACAGACAGAAACATCCAAGAGACCCAGTACTTC; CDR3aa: CASSQVRSTDRNIQETQYF
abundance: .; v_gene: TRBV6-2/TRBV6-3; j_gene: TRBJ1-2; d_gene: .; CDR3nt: TGTGCCAGCAGTTACGCGACTACAGGGATCCCTAACTATGGCTACACCTTC; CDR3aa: CASSYATTGIPNYGYTF
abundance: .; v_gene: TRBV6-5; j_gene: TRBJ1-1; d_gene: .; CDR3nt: TGTGCCATAAACAGGGTAGGGAACACTGAAGCTTTCTTT; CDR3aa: CAINRVGNTEAFF
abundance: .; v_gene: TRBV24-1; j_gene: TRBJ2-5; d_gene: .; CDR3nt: TGTGCCACCAGCCAACACGGGTTAGAGACCCAGTACTTC; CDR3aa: CATSQHGLETQYF
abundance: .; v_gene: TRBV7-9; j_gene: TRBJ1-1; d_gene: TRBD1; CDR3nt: TGTGCCAGCAGCTTAAGGGCAGGGGGCCAGAACACTGAAGCTTTCTTT; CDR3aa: CASSLRAGGQNTEAFF
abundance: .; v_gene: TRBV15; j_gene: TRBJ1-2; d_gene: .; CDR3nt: TGTGCCACCAGCAGTCGCGGGCAGGCGGGGGGCTACACCTTC; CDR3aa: CATSSRGQAGGYTF
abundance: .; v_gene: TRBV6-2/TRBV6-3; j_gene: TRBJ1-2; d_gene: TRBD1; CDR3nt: TGTGCCAGCAGTATGGACAGGGGAGTCCCAATAAGTGGCTACACCTTC; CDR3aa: CASSMDRGVPISGYTF
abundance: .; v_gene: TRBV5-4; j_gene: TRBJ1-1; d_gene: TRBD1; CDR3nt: TGTGCCAGCAGCCGGACAGGGGAGTACACTGAAGCTTTCTTT; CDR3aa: CASSRTGEYTEAFF
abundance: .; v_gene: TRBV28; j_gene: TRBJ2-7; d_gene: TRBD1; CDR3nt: TGTGCCAGCAGCCACAGGGGTTACGAGCAGTACTTC; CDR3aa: CASSHRGYEQYF
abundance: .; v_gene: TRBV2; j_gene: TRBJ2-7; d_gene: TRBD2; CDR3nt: TGTGCCAGCCGGCTAGCGGGGGGGATCTACGAGCAGTACTTC; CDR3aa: CASRLAGGIYEQYF
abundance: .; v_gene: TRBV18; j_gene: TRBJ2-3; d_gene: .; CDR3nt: TGTGCCAGCTCGCGTCCTGAACTAACAGATACGCAGTATTTT; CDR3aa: CASSRPELTDTQYF
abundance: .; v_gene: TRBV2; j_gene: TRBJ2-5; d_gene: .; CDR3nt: TGTGCCAGCAGTGACAGGGGCGCGTTTGGGGAGGGGGAGACCCAGTACTTC; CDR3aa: CASSDRGAFGEGETQYF